This T cell receptor beta chain emerged from a study of T cell clones after liver transplantation. Study summary: Standard immunosuppression, with no induction, continued until 12-24 months after transplant.

Comments on this clone: The antigen remains unidentified.

Study findings and constraints: The donor-reactive repertoire was only partly measurable in a couple of subjects, lacking donor cells. Conclusions were preliminary, with small, heterogeneous patient groups.

Sorting of unstimulated PBMCs yielded separate CD3+CD4+ and CD3+CD8+ fractions. Measured with immunoSEQ multiplex PCR; TCRdb has only the in-frame clones, and not every one. The sample consists of fewer than 85,000 clones, 75% to 90% of them appearing once. This sample comprised CD4+ T cells from blood, obtained at the 22-month timepoint. The sequence was collected from a human patient who received a liver transplant. A share of the T cells may be of graft donor origin.

The CDR3 spells CASSEGRGRDTQYF. The CDR3 DNA is TGTGCCAGCAGTGAGGGGAGGGGGAGAGATACGCAGTATTTT. V usage is TRBV6-1 and J usage is TRBJ2-3; D might be TRBD2 (7 bases). From germline, CDR1 is MNHNS and CDR2 SASEGT. V lost 3 bases to trimming and J lost 5 bases, with 12 bases between them. The CDR3 loop spans 14 amino acids.